These 22 T cell receptor beta chains were sequenced from one sample in a study of Ad26.COV2.S vaccination and SARS-CoV-2 variants. Only in-frame clones appear in the TCRdb table, and some are missing; sequencing was by immunoSEQ multiplex PCR. The sample has about 440,000 clones, roughly 87% seen once. Stated treatment: over 15 received Ad26.COV2.S at low or high dose, single or two shots; roughly five received placebo; per-sample allocation not given. Sampling was done on day 63 after the first vaccine or placebo injection. This material consisted of peripheral blood, taken in a trial of Ad26.COV2.S vaccine versus placebo. Receptor source: a person between 18 and 65 years old who received the Ad26.COV2.S COVID-19 vaccine or a placebo.

This clone was observed a handful of times. The chain couples TRBV28 to TRBJ2-5, with TRBD2 identical over 8 bases. The CDR3 runs 15 residues. Germline CDR1 and CDR2: MDHEN and SYDVKM. V lost 3 bases, J lost 2 bases, and 5 bases stayed unmatched. The CDR3 spells CASSFTGGPQETQYF. CDR3 in DNA: TGTGCCAGCAGTTTTACGGGAGGGCCTCAAGAGACCCAGTACTTC.

The chain's CDR3 is CASKLAGGLYEQYF. In nucleotides, the CDR3 is TGCGCCAGCAAGCTAGCGGGAGGGCTCTACGAGCAGTACTTC. The J gene is TRBJ2-7, the V gene TRBV5-1, with 12 bases aligning to TRBD2. V was pared by 6 bases and J by 3 bases, with 4 bases of the junction left unmatched. This CDR3 has 14 residues. Germline CDR1 is SGHRS and CDR2 is YFSETQ.

V is TRBV7-9 and J is TRBJ1-6; 8 positions agree with TRBD1. The germline V gene encodes CDR1 SEHNR and CDR2 FQNEAQ (reference sequence). CDR3 size: 12 residues. Trimming cost V 5 bases and J 16 bases; bases outside gene matches: 7. The CDR3 DNA reads as TGTGCCAGCAGCGCGGCCGACAGGGGACTCCACTTT. Its protein is CASSAADRGLHF.

The chain employs TRBV15 and TRBJ2-1; the match to TRBD2 covers 7 bases. J was trimmed by 3 bases and V by 0 bases; bases with no gene match: 5. Germline V gene lookup returns CDR1 LNHNV and CDR2 YYDKDF (reference sequence). The CDR3 is 16 residues long. Here the CDR3 reads CATSRETGGYYNEQFF. The CDR3 region has the DNA TGTGCCACCAGCAGAGAGACGGGGGGTTACTACAATGAGCAGTTCTTC. The whole variable domain, filled in from reference TRBV15 and TRBJ2-1, reads DAMVIQNPRYQVTQFGKPVTLSCSQTLNHNVMYWYQQKSSQAPKLLFHYYDKDFNNEADTPDNFQSRRPNTSFCFLDIRSPGLGDTAMYLCATSRETGGYYNEQFFGPGTRLTVL.

This clone was seen a handful of times. CDR3 bases: TGTGCCAGCAGCCAAGGCAGGGGAGCTAACTATGGCTACACCTTC. Its translation: CASSQGRGANYGYTF. The V call is TRBV3-1 (or the pseudogene TRBV3-2), the J call TRBJ1-2, with D tentatively TRBD1 (6 bases). Looked up from germline, CDR1 is LGHDT and CDR2 is YNNKEL (reference sequence). Trimming left V 1 base short and J 0 bases short, with 9 bases between. This CDR3 contains 15 residues.

The chain has TRBV7-9 and TRBJ2-7, with D perhaps TRBD1 (5 bases). In germline, CDR1 is SEHNR, CDR2 FQNEAQ (reference sequence). The V and J ends lost 5 bases and 5 bases respectively, with 19 bases between them. CDR3 size: 15 residues. CDR3 sequence reads: CASSTMDIEVNEQYF. The DNA for the CDR3 is TGTGCCAGCAGCACGATGGACATTGAAGTCAACGAGCAGTACTTC. Full variable domain (remainder filled in from reference TRBV7-9 and TRBJ2-7): DTGVSQNPRHKITKRGQNVTFRCDPISEHNRLYWYRQTLGQGPEFLTYFQNEAQLEKSRLLSDRFSAERPKGSFSTLEIQRTEQGDSAMYLCASSTMDIEVNEQYFGPGTRLTVT.

Only one count was recorded for this clone. V is TRBV5-5 and J is TRBJ1-1; 9 positions agree with TRBD1. The germline CDR1 and CDR2 sequences are SGHKS and YYEKEE (reference sequence). The CDR3 is 15 residues long. Losses at the gene ends were 3 bases for V and 0 bases for J; bases not matched to a gene: 3. For the CDR3, the DNA is TGTGCCAGCAGCTGGGGACAGGGTATGAACACTGAAGCTTTCTTT. Encoded protein: CASSWGQGMNTEAFF.

The chain links TRBV20-1 to TRBJ1-6; D ambiguous. The CDR3 is 13 amino acids. Trimming took 3 bases from V and 10 from J, leaving 13 bases between them. Germline CDR1 reads DFQATT; CDR2 reads SNEGSKA (reference sequence). The CDR3: CSASRENGSPLHF. The CDR3 region has the DNA TGCAGTGCTAGTCGGGAGAATGGGTCACCCCTCCACTTT.

This chain uses TRBV19 with TRBJ2-1; TRBD2 matches 9 bases. Trimming removed 2 bases from V and 6 bases from J; junction bases left unmatched: 5. The V gene's germline CDR1 is LNHDA and CDR2 SQIVND (reference sequence). The CDR3 is made up of 15 amino acids. The CDR3 is CASSISSGRFNEQFF. Here the CDR3 DNA reads TGTGCCAGTAGTATAAGTAGCGGGAGATTCAATGAGCAGTTCTTC.

This clone was seen just once. This sequence joins TRBV5-3 and TRBJ2-1; D remains ambiguous. TRBV5-3 falls under the ORF class, with uncertain function. V gave up 4 bases and J gave up 3 bases, with 11 bases separating them. This CDR3 is 14 amino acids long. This CDR3 reads CARSLKGLYNEQFF. In nucleotides, the CDR3 is TGTGCCAGAAGCCTGAAGGGTCTCTACAATGAGCAGTTCTTC.

This clone was counted a few times. The chain recombines TRBV6-2 or TRBV6-3 with TRBJ2-7, with 8 nucleotides matching TRBD2. Trimming took 4 bases from V and 7 from J; bases not matched to a gene: 15. The CDR3 contains 16 residues. Germline V gene data show CDR1 as MNHEY and CDR2 as SVGEGT. The CDR3 loop is CASSSKSGSLAREQYF. The CDR3 DNA sequence: TGTGCCAGCAGTTCGAAAAGCGGGAGTTTAGCGAGAGAGCAGTACTTC.

V is TRBV7-9 and J is TRBJ2-6; unclear D gene. In germline, CDR1 is SEHNR, CDR2 FQNEAQ (reference sequence). Trimming removed 5 bases from V and 0 bases from J, with 8 bases in between. The CDR3 spans 15 residues. The CDR3: CASSAIISGANVLTF. In DNA form, the CDR3 reads TGTGCCAGCAGCGCCATCATCTCTGGGGCCAACGTCCTGACTTTC.

This rearrangement joins TRBV4-2 to TRBJ2-1; D ambiguous. Trimming pared 5 bases from V and 1 base from J, leaving 9 bases between. This CDR3 comprises 14 residues. Germline assignment: CDR1 LGHNA and CDR2 YNFKEQ. In DNA, the CDR3 is TGTGCCAGCAGCAACTTGTTGTCCTACAATGAGCAGTTCTTC. Amino acid sequence: CASSNLLSYNEQFF.

The gene calls are TRBV9 and TRBJ2-1, with 14 bases lining up with TRBD2. CDR1 and CDR2 (germline): SGDLS, YYNGEE. There are 14 residues in the CDR3. V was clipped by 3 bases and J by 9 bases; unmatched bases: 2. The CDR3 nucleotides read TGTGCCAGCAGCGGACTAGCGGGAGGGGTTGAGCAGTTCTTC. Its translation: CASSGLAGGVEQFF.

This chain links TRBV13 with TRBJ2-5; TRBD2 agrees at 9 bases. Germline V gene data show CDR1 as PRHDT and CDR2 as FYEKMQ (reference sequence). J gave up 1 base and V 5 bases, and 11 bases lay outside the gene matches. This CDR3 has 17 amino acids. This CDR3 is CASSPTLSGRSQETQYF. CDR3 coding DNA: TGTGCCAGCAGCCCCACTCTTAGCGGGAGAAGCCAAGAGACCCAGTACTTC. The variable domain in full, with the rest retrieved from reference TRBV13 and TRBJ2-5, is AAGVIQSPRHLIKEKRETATLKCYPIPRHDTVYWYQQGPGQDPQFLISFYEKMQSDKGSIPDRFSAQQFSDYHSELNMSSLELGDSALYFCASSPTLSGRSQETQYFGPGTRLLVL.

This rearrangement joins TRBV6-1 to TRBJ2-5; 8 positions match TRBD1. The ends lost 3 bases at V and 5 bases at J; junction bases unmatched: 8. The germline CDR1 and CDR2 sequences are MNHNS and SASEGT. CDR3 size: 15 residues. CDR3: CASSDGQGAGETQYF. CDR3 nucleotides: TGTGCCAGCAGTGACGGCCAGGGGGCAGGGGAGACCCAGTACTTC.

The rearrangement uses TRBV10-3 and TRBJ2-3, with 10 bases lining up with TRBD1. The CDR3 has 14 residues. V lost 9 bases and J lost 7; bases outside the gene matches: 10. Germline loops: CDR1 ENHRY, CDR2 SYGVKD. The CDR3 reads CAMSGTGVLNTQYF. CDR3 bases: TGTGCCATGTCTGGGACAGGGGTCTTGAATACGCAGTATTTT.

This chain links TRBV7-8 with TRBJ2-1, with 10 bases matching TRBD2. After removal of 4 bases from V and 7 bases from J, the junction contained 10 bases not matched to a gene. Per the germline V gene, CDR1 is SGHVS and CDR2 is FQNEAQ. This CDR3 region has 16 residues. CDR3 in DNA: TGTGCCAGCAGCTCCACCGCTAGCGGGAGATTAAATGAGCAGTTCTTC. Translated: CASSSTASGRLNEQFF.

The chain is built from TRBV7-9 and TRBJ2-3, with D possibly being TRBD1 or TRBD2 (6 bases each). The length of the CDR3 is 17 residues. With 5 bases removed from V and 0 bases from J, the gap between germline ends came to 18 bases. Looked up from germline, CDR1 is SEHNR and CDR2 is FQNEAQ (reference sequence). CDR3 bases: TGTGCCAGCAGCGTCGGACAAGGGGGGCGGAGCACAGATACGCAGTATTTT. Translating gives CASSVGQGGRSTDTQYF.

The rearrangement joins TRBV12-3 or TRBV12-4 to TRBJ1-5; tentatively, D is TRBD1 (5 bases). V was pared by 7 bases and J by 6 bases, with 10 bases between. The CDR3 loop spans 12 amino acids. CDR3 region: CASTLGGQPQHF. The CDR3 region has the DNA TGTGCCAGCACTCTTGGGGGTCAGCCCCAGCATTTT.

V is TRBV3-1 (or the pseudogene TRBV3-2) and J is TRBJ1-4; 11 bases align to TRBD1. V shed 4 bases, J shed 8 bases, and the junction held 6 bases outside the gene matches. The V gene's germline CDR1 is LGHDT and CDR2 YNNKEL (reference sequence). This CDR3 region has 15 residues. The CDR3 loop is CASSPPGQGAEKLFF. In DNA form, the CDR3 reads TGTGCCAGCAGCCCCCCCGGACAGGGGGCGGAAAAACTGTTTTTT.

The rearrangement uses TRBV11-1 and TRBJ2-5, with no clear D. This CDR3 is 15 amino acids long. Looked up from germline, CDR1 is SGHAT and CDR2 is FQDESV (reference sequence). V was cut by 5 bases and J by 5 bases, with 18 bases left in between. CDR3 in DNA: TGTGCCAGCAGCGAGTTCGACGGAGCGTGGGAGACCCAGTACTTC. The encoded protein is CASSEFDGAWETQYF.